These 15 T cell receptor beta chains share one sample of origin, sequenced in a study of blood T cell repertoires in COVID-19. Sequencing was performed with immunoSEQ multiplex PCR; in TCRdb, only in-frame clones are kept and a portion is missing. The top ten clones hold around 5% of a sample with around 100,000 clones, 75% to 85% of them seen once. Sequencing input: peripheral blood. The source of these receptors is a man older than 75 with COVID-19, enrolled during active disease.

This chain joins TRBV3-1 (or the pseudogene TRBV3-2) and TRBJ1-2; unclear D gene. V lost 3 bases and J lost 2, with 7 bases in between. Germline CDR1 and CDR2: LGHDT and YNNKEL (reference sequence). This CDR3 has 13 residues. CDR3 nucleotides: TGTGCCAGCAGCCAGGCCCGAAACTATGGCTACACCTTC. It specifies CASSQARNYGYTF.

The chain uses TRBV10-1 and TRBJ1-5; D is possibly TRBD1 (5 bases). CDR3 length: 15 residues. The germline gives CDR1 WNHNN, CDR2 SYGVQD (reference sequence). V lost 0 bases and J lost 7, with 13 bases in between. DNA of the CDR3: TGCGCCAGCAGTGAGTCAGCTCAGGGCTGGCAGCCCCAGCATTTT. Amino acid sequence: CASSESAQGWQPQHF.

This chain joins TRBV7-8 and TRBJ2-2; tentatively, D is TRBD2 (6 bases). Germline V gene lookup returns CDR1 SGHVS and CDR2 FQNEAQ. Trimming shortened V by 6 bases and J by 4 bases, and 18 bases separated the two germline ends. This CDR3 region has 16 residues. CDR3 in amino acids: CASRGPEGLSTGELFF. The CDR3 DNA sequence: TGTGCCAGCAGGGGGCCGGAGGGACTCTCCACCGGGGAGCTGTTTTTT.

CDR3 DNA sequence: TGCGCCAGCAGCGCCGGGACAGGTCACTCCTACAATGAGCAGTTCTTC. As protein: CASSAGTGHSYNEQFF. The chain combines TRBV5-1 with TRBJ2-1, with 8 nucleotides matching TRBD1. The CDR3 consists of 16 residues. J gave up 0 bases and V 4 bases, and 6 bases lay outside the gene matches. In germline, CDR1 is SGHRS, CDR2 YFSETQ.

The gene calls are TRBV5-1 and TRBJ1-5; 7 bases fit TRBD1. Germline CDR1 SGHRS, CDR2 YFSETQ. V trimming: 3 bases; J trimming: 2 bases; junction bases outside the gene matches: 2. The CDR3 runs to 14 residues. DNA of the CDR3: TGCGCCAGCAGCTCTCAGGGGGGCAATCAGCCCCAGCATTTT. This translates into CASSSQGGNQPQHF.

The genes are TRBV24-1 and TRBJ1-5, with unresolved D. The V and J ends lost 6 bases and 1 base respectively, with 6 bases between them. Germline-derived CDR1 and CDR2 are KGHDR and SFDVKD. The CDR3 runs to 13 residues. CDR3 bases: TGTGCCACCAGTTTACAGAGCAATCAGCCCCAGCATTTT. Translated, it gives CATSLQSNQPQHF.

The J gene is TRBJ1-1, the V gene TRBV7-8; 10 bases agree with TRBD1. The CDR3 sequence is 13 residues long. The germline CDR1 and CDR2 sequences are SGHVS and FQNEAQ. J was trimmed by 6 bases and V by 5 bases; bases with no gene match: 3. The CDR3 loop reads CASSLDRGPEAFF. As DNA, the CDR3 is TGTGCCAGCAGCCTAGACAGGGGGCCTGAAGCTTTCTTT.

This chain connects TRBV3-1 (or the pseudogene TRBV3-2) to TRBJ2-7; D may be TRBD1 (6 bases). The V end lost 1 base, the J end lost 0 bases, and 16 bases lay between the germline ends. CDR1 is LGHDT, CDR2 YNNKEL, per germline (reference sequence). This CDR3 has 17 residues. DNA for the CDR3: TGTGCCAGCAGCCAAGCCCTTCAGGGGTCTTTCTCCTACGAGCAGTACTTC. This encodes CASSQALQGSFSYEQYF.

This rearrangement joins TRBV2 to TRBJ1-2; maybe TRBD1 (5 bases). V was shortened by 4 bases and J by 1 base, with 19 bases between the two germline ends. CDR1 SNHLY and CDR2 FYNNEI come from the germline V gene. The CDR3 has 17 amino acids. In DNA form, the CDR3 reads TGTGCCAGCAGTGCGAGGAGGGGCGCGTTCAGTAACTATGGCTACACCTTC. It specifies CASSARRGAFSNYGYTF.

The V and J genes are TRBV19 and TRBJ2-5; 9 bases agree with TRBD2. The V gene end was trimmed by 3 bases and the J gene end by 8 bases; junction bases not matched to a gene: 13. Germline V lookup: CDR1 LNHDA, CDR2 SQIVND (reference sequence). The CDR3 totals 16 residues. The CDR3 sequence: CASSMEPRSGRSTQYF. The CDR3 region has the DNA TGTGCCAGTAGTATGGAGCCTCGCAGCGGGAGGTCCACCCAGTACTTC. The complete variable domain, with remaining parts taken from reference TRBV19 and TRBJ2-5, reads DGGITQSPKYLFRKEGQNVTLSCEQNLNHDAMYWYRQDPGQGLRLIYYSQIVNDFQKGDIAEGYSVSREKKESFPLTVTSAQKNPTAFYLCASSMEPRSGRSTQYFGPGTRLLVL.

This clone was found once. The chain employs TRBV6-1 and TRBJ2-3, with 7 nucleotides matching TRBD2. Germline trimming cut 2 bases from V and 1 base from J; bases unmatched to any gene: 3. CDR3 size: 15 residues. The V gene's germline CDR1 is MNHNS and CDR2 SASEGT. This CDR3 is CASSESLAGTDTQYF. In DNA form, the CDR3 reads TGTGCCAGCAGTGAAAGCCTAGCGGGCACAGATACGCAGTATTTT.

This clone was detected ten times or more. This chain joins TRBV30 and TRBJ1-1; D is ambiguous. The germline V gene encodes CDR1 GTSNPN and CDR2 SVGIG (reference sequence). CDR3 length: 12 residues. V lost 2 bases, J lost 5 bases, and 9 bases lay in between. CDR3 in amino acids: CAWSRSETEAFF. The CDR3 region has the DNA TGTGCCTGGAGTCGGTCTGAAACTGAAGCTTTCTTT.

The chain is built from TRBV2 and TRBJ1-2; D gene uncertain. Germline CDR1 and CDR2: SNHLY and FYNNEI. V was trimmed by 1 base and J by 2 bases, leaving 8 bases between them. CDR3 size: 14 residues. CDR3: CASSEDEGNYGYTF. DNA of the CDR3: TGTGCCAGCAGTGAAGACGAGGGAAACTATGGCTACACCTTC.

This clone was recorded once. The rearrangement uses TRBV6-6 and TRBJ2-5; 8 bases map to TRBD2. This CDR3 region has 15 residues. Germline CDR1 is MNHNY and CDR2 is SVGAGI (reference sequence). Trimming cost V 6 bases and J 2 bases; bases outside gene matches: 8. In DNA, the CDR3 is TGTGCCAGCAGCAATCTAGCGGGCACACAAGAGACCCAGTACTTC. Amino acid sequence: CASSNLAGTQETQYF.

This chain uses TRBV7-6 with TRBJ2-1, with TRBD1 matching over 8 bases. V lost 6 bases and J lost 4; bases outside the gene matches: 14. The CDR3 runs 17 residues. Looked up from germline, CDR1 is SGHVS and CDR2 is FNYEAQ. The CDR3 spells CASSRVLPGQVYNEQFF. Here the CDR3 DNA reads TGTGCCAGCAGTCGAGTCCTCCCGGGACAGGTTTACAATGAGCAGTTCTTC.